This T cell receptor beta chain comes out of a study of identical twins. Broader study findings: Conclusions rested on cross-sectional statistics rather than following the same donors.

In this sample, this clonotype turned up a few times. Its antigen is undetermined. TCRdb fed the 5' RACE reads into MiXCR, producing one record per CDR3 protein. The sample holds 600,000 to 700,000 distinct CDR3 sequences, around 21% seen once. The CDR3 runs 13 residues. V was pared by 2 bases and J by 5 bases, with 9 bases between. In germline, CDR1 is KGHSH, CDR2 LQKENI. Separately, the same data were catalogued under a study of T cells expressing NK-cell markers. This second study notes: Obtained from sorted CD3+CD56+NKG2C+, CD3+CD56+NKG2C- and CD3+CD56-NKG2C+ T cells were the TCR beta repertoires. HCMV seropositivity characterized seven of the eight sequenced donors, and seronegativity one. Dominance of the CD3+CD56-NKG2C+ fraction by these clonotypes also held in several donors.

The chain links TRBV18 to TRBJ1-2; unclear D gene. This receptor was identified in a woman under 30 in good health. The sample taken for sequencing was PBMCs. CDR3 amino acids: CASSPEAVYGYTF. The CDR3 DNA reads as TGTGCCAGCTCACCAGAGGCGGTTTATGGCTACACCTTC.